This T cell receptor (beta chain) emerged from a study of T cell responses to AZD1222 COVID-19 vaccine. The study's findings and limits: Spike-specific TCR breadth and depth were elevated following two AZD1222 doses. Every sample of the repertoires postdated the peak T cell response.

Clones were sequenced by immunoSEQ multiplex PCR, and TCRdb holds only the in-frame ones, with some missing. Found here are more than 150,000 clones, 85% to 95% of them singletons; the top ten hold around 9.3%. To note about this clone: Its antigen is unidentified.

The V gene end was trimmed by 4 bases and the J gene end by 1 base; junction bases not matched to a gene: 6. Germline CDR1 is LNHDA and CDR2 is SQIVND (reference sequence). The CDR3 sequence is 15 residues long. This receptor was taken from an adult in good health. The chain carries TRBV19 and TRBJ1-2; 7 nucleotides line up with TRBD1. The specimen comprised peripheral blood, sampled on day 0 of AZD1222 vaccination. The CDR3 reads CASSKSRDSNYGYTF. Written as DNA, the CDR3 is TGTGCCAGTAGTAAGTCCCGGGACAGTAACTATGGCTACACCTTC.